These 31 T cell receptor beta chains share one sample of origin, sequenced in a study of Graves' ophthalmopathy and Graves' hyperthyroidism. Amplification targeted the TCR beta CDR3 regions, with RNA transcripts as the source material. HTBI-primed RT-PCR formed the first round, and a multiplex PCR formed the second. TCRdb recomputed calls from the multiplex PCR reads with MiXCR, one row per CDR3 protein. This sample has approximately 45,000 distinct CDR3 sequences, with 50% to 65% found just once. Sequences were obtained from peripheral blood. Receptors were obtained from an adult man with Graves' ophthalmopathy.

This clonotype was detected ten times or more. This chain joins TRBV7-3 and TRBJ2-1; D possibly corresponds to TRBD1 (5 bases). In germline, CDR1 is SGHTA, CDR2 FQGTGA. The CDR3 is 15 residues long. V was clipped by 0 bases and J by 6 bases, with 12 bases between them. DNA for the CDR3: TGTGCCAGCAGCTTAACCGGAGACAGTTTCAATGAGCAGTTCTTC. Its translation: CASSLTGDSFNEQFF. Full variable domain (missing parts from reference TRBV7-3 and TRBJ2-1): GAGVSQTPSNKVTEKGKYVELRCDPISGHTALYWYRQSLGQGPEFLIYFQGTGAADDSGLPNDRFFAVRPEGSVSTLKIQRTERGDSAVYLCASSLTGDSFNEQFFGPGTRLTVL.

This clonotype was seen repeatedly, ten times or more. The chain is built from TRBV4-1 and TRBJ2-7; 10 nucleotides agree with TRBD2. CDR1 and CDR2 (germline): MGHRA, YSYEKL. Trimming at V came to 1 base and at J to 5 bases, leaving 11 bases not matched to a gene. The CDR3 length is 17 residues. The CDR3 sequence is CASSQVSSSGRRNEQYF. CDR3 coding DNA: TGCGCCAGCAGCCAAGTGTCCTCTAGCGGGAGAAGGAACGAGCAGTACTTC.

The table lists this clonotype with a count of one. The rearrangement links TRBV7-2 to TRBJ2-2, with TRBD2 matching over 8 bases. CDR3 length: 16 residues. Germline values: CDR1 SGHTA, CDR2 FQGNSA. V trimming: 6 bases; J trimming: 4 bases; junction bases outside the gene matches: 10. Written as DNA, the CDR3 is TGTGCCAGCAGTCCCAGAGCGGGAGTTTCCACCGGGGAGCTGTTTTTT. It is translated as CASSPRAGVSTGELFF.

The chain recombines TRBV19 with TRBJ2-1, with a possible D match to TRBD1 (6 bases). V gave up 4 bases and J gave up 10 bases, with 11 bases separating them. Germline V gives CDR1 LNHDA, CDR2 SQIVND (reference sequence). The CDR3 is 12 amino acids. The CDR3 DNA follows: TGTGCCAGTAGTACCTCCGGGACAGAGCAGTTCTTC. Protein: CASSTSGTEQFF.

This clonotype was seen ten or more times. The chain joins TRBV19 to TRBJ2-5; tentatively, D is TRBD1 or TRBD2 (5 bases each). Germline V gene data show CDR1 as LNHDA and CDR2 as SQIVND (reference sequence). The CDR3 runs to 14 residues. Trimming stripped 5 bases from V and 0 bases from J, with 10 bases between. The CDR3, as DNA: TGTGCCAGTAGTCCGGGGACGTACCAAGAGACCCAGTACTTC. This encodes CASSPGTYQETQYF.

The chain recombines TRBV20-1 with TRBJ1-2, with 10 bases identical to TRBD1. V lost 4 bases and J lost 8; bases outside the gene matches: 10. CDR3 size: 14 residues. CDR1 DFQATT and CDR2 SNEGSKA come from the germline V gene (reference sequence). CDR3 loop: CSATPDRGIKGYTF. In nucleotides, the CDR3 is TGCAGTGCTACACCGGACAGGGGGATTAAGGGCTACACCTTC.

This clonotype was observed at least ten times. CDR3 sequence reads: CASSMGQGYSGNTIYF. The DNA for the CDR3 is TGTGCCAGCAGTATGGGACAGGGATACTCTGGAAACACCATATATTTT. The V call is TRBV6-5, the J call TRBJ1-3; 9 nucleotides line up with TRBD1. The V gene end was trimmed by 5 bases and the J gene end by 0 bases; junction bases not matched to a gene: 5. The germline V gene has CDR1 MNHEY and CDR2 SVGAGI. This CDR3 comprises 16 residues.

This clonotype was recorded many times. This chain links TRBV7-8 with TRBJ2-5; possibly TRBD2 for D (6 bases). V was cut by 4 bases and J by 0 bases, with 18 bases left in between. Germline loops: CDR1 SGHVS, CDR2 FQNEAQ. The CDR3 covers 17 residues. The CDR3 reads CASSSQRVAAYQETQYF. In DNA form, the CDR3 reads TGTGCCAGCAGCTCCCAACGGGTAGCGGCGTACCAAGAGACCCAGTACTTC. The full variable domain, with the rest looked up from reference TRBV7-8 and TRBJ2-5, is GAGVSQSPRYKVAKRGQDVALRCDPISGHVSLFWYQQALGQGPEFLTYFQNEAQLDKSGLPSDRFFAERPEGSVSTLKIQRTQQEDSAVYLCASSSQRVAAYQETQYFGPGTRLLVL.

The gene calls are TRBV6-6 and TRBJ2-3; TRBD1 aligns across 9 bases. Germline CDR1 MNHNY, CDR2 SVGAGI (reference sequence). This CDR3 comprises 16 residues. The ends lost 7 bases at V and 2 bases at J; junction bases unmatched: 10. The CDR3 protein is CASTPDTGGHTDTQYF. In DNA, the CDR3 is TGTGCCAGCACCCCCGACACAGGGGGCCACACAGATACGCAGTATTTT.

This clonotype was observed at least ten times. This rearrangement joins TRBV18 to TRBJ2-5; possible D gene TRBD1, 5 bases. Germline V gives CDR1 KGHSH, CDR2 LQKENI. CDR3 length: 16 amino acids. Deletions cut 2 bases from V and 2 bases from J, with 15 bases between. Written as DNA, the CDR3 is TGTGCCAGCTCACCAGAGACAGCCACAAGACAAGAGACCCAGTACTTC. Protein sequence: CASSPETATRQETQYF.

This clonotype was seen a few times. This may come from a read error, since a much larger clone is one base off. The chain employs TRBV11-2 and TRBJ2-1; D is unclear. The CDR3 length is 19 residues. Germline CDR1 and CDR2: SGHAT and FQNNGV. Deletions cut 1 base from V and 8 bases from J, with 27 bases between. The DNA for the CDR3 is TGTGCCAGCAGCTTAGCCTCTTGGAGCAGGAAGCGCCGCTCCGATGAGCAGTTCTTC. This encodes CASSLASWSRKRRSDEQFF.

The table lists this clonotype with many counts. The chain recombines TRBV6-1 with TRBJ2-7; 8 nucleotides agree with TRBD1. The CDR3 has 15 residues. Germline V gene data show CDR1 as MNHNS and CDR2 as SASEGT. V was pared by 1 base and J by 2 bases, with 4 bases of the junction left unmatched. The CDR3 nucleotides read TGTGCCAGCAGTGAAGAAGAGGGACAGGCCTACGAGCAGTACTTC. Translating gives CASSEEEGQAYEQYF.

This clonotype was detected once. This chain links TRBV25-1 with TRBJ2-5, with 10 nucleotides matching TRBD1. The CDR3 is made up of 15 amino acids. Germline CDR1 reads MGHDK; CDR2 reads SYGVNS. V lost 1 base, J lost 5 bases, and 4 bases stayed unmatched. CDR3 sequence (DNA): TGTGCCAGCAGTGAATGGGGACAGGGGTTGGAGACCCAGTACTTC. This codes for CASSEWGQGLETQYF. Supplemented by reference TRBV25-1 and TRBJ2-5, the full variable domain reads EADIYQTPRYLVIGTGKKITLECSQTMGHDKMYWYQQDPGMELHLIHYSYGVNSTEKGDLSSESTVSRIRTEHFPLTLESARPSHTSQYLCASSEWGQGLETQYFGPGTRLLVL.

This sequence joins TRBV20-1 and TRBJ1-5; D is ambiguous. Germline CDR1 reads DFQATT; CDR2 reads SNEGSKA (reference sequence). With 1 base removed from V and 0 bases from J, the gap between germline ends came to 7 bases. The CDR3 contains 14 residues. The CDR3, as DNA: TGCAGTGCTAGAGTTGGTAATAGCAATCAGCCCCAGCATTTT. The encoded protein is CSARVGNSNQPQHF.

This clonotype was recorded once. The chain carries TRBV11-1 and TRBJ2-1; TRBD1 aligns across 12 bases. Trimming removed 5 bases from V and 7 bases from J; junction bases left unmatched: 9. The germline V gene has CDR1 SGHAT and CDR2 FQDESV (reference sequence). This CDR3 comprises 16 residues. CDR3 protein: CASSDARDRGHNEQFF. CDR3 sequence (DNA): TGTGCCAGCAGCGACGCCAGGGACAGGGGGCATAATGAGCAGTTCTTC.

Comments on this clonotype: One junction end does not reproduce the germline sequence, and a read error may be involved. The chain carries TRBV7-3 and TRBJ1-1; no definite D call. The V gene's germline CDR1 is SGHTA and CDR2 FQGTGA. The CDR3 has 13 residues. CDR3 in DNA: TGTGCCAGCAGCTTAAAGGGAGGAGCTGAGGCTTTCTTT. It yields the protein CASSLKGGAEAFF.

This clonotype was counted once. The rearrangement links TRBV4-1 to TRBJ1-2, with 8 bases aligning to TRBD1. Germline lookup yields CDR1 MGHRA and CDR2 YSYEKL. The CDR3 has 14 residues. The V gene end was trimmed by 1 base and the J gene end by 5 bases; junction bases not matched to a gene: 3. In DNA form, the CDR3 reads TGCGCCAGCAGCCAAGGGGACAGGCCATATGGCTACACCTTC. Translated: CASSQGDRPYGYTF.

This clonotype was observed once. J is TRBJ2-2 and V is TRBV5-1; D is perhaps TRBD1 (6 bases). V was pared by 0 bases and J by 2 bases, with 14 bases between. Germline CDR1 reads SGHRS; CDR2 reads YFSETQ. CDR3 length: 17 amino acids. CDR3 sequence: CASSLDRVTGNTGELFF. In DNA form, the CDR3 reads TGCGCCAGCAGCTTGGACAGGGTGACTGGAAACACCGGGGAGCTGTTTTTT.

The chain is built from TRBV20-1 and TRBJ2-3, with D possibly TRBD2 on 6 matching bases. This CDR3 contains 15 residues. With 0 bases removed from V and 0 bases from J, the gap between germline ends came to 10 bases. Germline CDR1 and CDR2: DFQATT and SNEGSKA (reference sequence). The CDR3 bases are TGCAGTGCTAGAGACCACGGGACTAGCACAGATACGCAGTATTTT. Translating it yields CSARDHGTSTDTQYF.

This clonotype was picked up many times. The chain couples TRBV9 to TRBJ1-2; D not resolved. Between the trimmed V and J ends, which lost 0 bases and 8 bases, there was a span of 17 bases. The CDR3 is 15 residues long. Per the germline V gene, CDR1 is SGDLS and CDR2 is YYNGEE. The CDR3, as DNA: TGTGCCAGCAGCGTAGAGAACGGCAGGCGAGCAGGCTACACCTTC. It specifies CASSVENGRRAGYTF.

In regard to this clonotype: One end of the junction fails to match germline, which may point to a read error. V gene TRBV2 combines with J gene TRBJ2-7; either TRBD1 or TRBD2 may supply D (5 bases each). The CDR3 totals 13 residues. Germline V gene sequence: CDR1 SNHLY, CDR2 FYNNEI. The CDR3 nucleotides are TGTGCCTGCAGATGGGACCCCTCCTACGAGCAGTACTTC. The encoded protein is CACRWDPSYEQYF.

This clonotype has a count of ten or more. The chain carries TRBV6-2 or TRBV6-3 and TRBJ1-5; D remains ambiguous. Germline V gene sequence: CDR1 MNHEY, CDR2 SVGEGT. V lost 1 base to trimming and J lost 6 bases, with 4 bases between them. This CDR3 comprises 12 residues. CDR3 sequence: CASSYLGQPQHF. Here the CDR3 DNA reads TGTGCCAGCAGTTACTTGGGTCAGCCCCAGCATTTT.

This clonotype is classed as medium-sized. The CDR3 DNA reads as TGCAGCGTTCCCCGGACTAGCGACACAGATACGCAGTATTTT. Amino acid sequence: CSVPRTSDTDTQYF. The chain uses TRBV29-1 and TRBJ2-3; 9 bases are shared with TRBD2. CDR3 size: 14 residues. CDR1 and CDR2 from the germline V gene are SQVTM and ANQGSEA. Unmatched junction bases numbered 5, after V lost 5 bases and J lost 2 bases.

The sample holds many counts of this clonotype. The chain employs TRBV6-5 and TRBJ1-3; weak D call: TRBD1 (5 bases). The CDR3 extends over 17 amino acids. Germline V gene lookup returns CDR1 MNHEY and CDR2 SVGAGI. The V end was cut by 2 bases, the J end by 2 bases, with 16 bases between. The CDR3 bases are TGTGCCAGCAGTTACACCCCTCCGGGGGTAGCTGGAAACACCATATATTTT. Translating gives CASSYTPPGVAGNTIYF.

This clonotype was seen ten or more times. V gene TRBV5-1 combines with J gene TRBJ1-1, with D maybe TRBD1 (5 bases). The V gene lost 0 bases and the J gene lost 0 bases, with 12 bases spanning the gap. This CDR3 spans 16 amino acids. Germline V lookup: CDR1 SGHRS, CDR2 YFSETQ. DNA for the CDR3: TGCGCCAGCAGCTTGGATCCAGGGTGGTTGAACACTGAAGCTTTCTTT. Protein: CASSLDPGWLNTEAFF.

The rearrangement links TRBV6-6 to TRBJ2-6; D call uncertain. The V and J ends lost 8 bases and 4 bases respectively, with 12 bases between them. Per the germline V gene, CDR1 is MNHNY and CDR2 is SVGAGI (reference sequence). The CDR3 spans 14 residues. CDR3 nucleotides: TGTGCCAGCCAGGTGCTTAGGGGGGCCAACGTCCTGACTTTC. Amino acid sequence: CASQVLRGANVLTF.

The table lists this clonotype with a few counts. The chain has TRBV2 and TRBJ2-7, with 15 positions matching TRBD2. This CDR3 spans 16 amino acids. CDR1 is SNHLY and CDR2 is FYNNEI in the germline V gene. V lost 8 bases and J lost 6; bases outside the gene matches: 11. For the CDR3, the DNA is TGTGCCAGCGCTTACTCTCCGGGACTAGCGGGAGGCGAGCAGTACTTC. Its translation is CASAYSPGLAGGEQYF.

The chain is built from TRBV11-2 and TRBJ1-3; no reliable D call. Germline V gene data show CDR1 as SGHAT and CDR2 as FQNNGV. This CDR3 comprises 15 residues. Trimming shortened V by 2 bases and J by 0 bases, and 8 bases separated the two germline ends. The chain's CDR3 is CASSLIRSSGNTIYF. The CDR3 DNA reads TGTGCCAGCAGCTTAATCCGTAGCTCTGGAAACACCATATATTTT.

This clonotype was detected only a few times. The chain combines TRBV6-4 with TRBJ2-3, with D possibly being TRBD1 (5 bases). The CDR3 is made up of 14 amino acids. The germline gives CDR1 MRHNA, CDR2 SNTAGT. Trimming took 0 bases from V and 2 from J, leaving 6 bases between them. Written as DNA, the CDR3 is TGTGCCAGCAGTGACTCGACAGACACAGATACGCAGTATTTT. Protein sequence: CASSDSTDTDTQYF.

The J gene is TRBJ2-3, the V gene TRBV10-1; the match to TRBD2 covers 7 bases. This CDR3 spans 15 amino acids. Germline trimming cut 6 bases from V and 6 bases from J; bases unmatched to any gene: 12. Germline V gene data show CDR1 as WNHNN and CDR2 as SYGVQD (reference sequence). The CDR3 DNA is TGCGCCAGCAGCGAGGGTCTAGCGGACACCGATACGCAGTATTTT. It yields the protein CASSEGLADTDTQYF.

This clonotype was counted ten times or more. V gene TRBV19 combines with J gene TRBJ1-6, with 9 positions matching TRBD1. The CDR3 is 15 amino acids. Germline loops: CDR1 LNHDA, CDR2 SQIVND (reference sequence). The ends lost 6 bases at V and 0 bases at J; junction bases unmatched: 0. The CDR3 loop is CASRTGGSYNSPLHF. CDR3 DNA sequence: TGTGCCAGTAGGACAGGGGGCTCCTATAATTCACCCCTCCACTTT.